The 26 T cell receptor beta chains given below trace back to one sample, sequenced in a study of beta chain features in type 1 diabetes. Expressed TCRB transcripts were sequenced because the isolated RNA had all been reverse transcribed beforehand. Clones were sequenced by immunoSEQ multiplex PCR, and TCRdb holds only the in-frame ones, with some missing. This table has 450,000 or so clones, roughly 11% appearing once. Sequenced material: naive CD4+ T cells from blood. Every receptor here comes from a woman between 18 and 29 years old in good health.

The genes are TRBV30 and TRBJ2-6; D remains ambiguous. Germline V gives CDR1 GTSNPN, CDR2 SVGIG (reference sequence). V dropped 8 bases and J dropped 0 bases, with 8 bases sitting between them. The CDR3 covers 13 residues. The CDR3 nucleotides read TGTGCCATAGTAGTCTCTGGGGCCAACGTCCTGACTTTC. Residues: CAIVVSGANVLTF. Full variable domain (rest looked up from reference TRBV30 and TRBJ2-6): SQTIHQWPATLVQPVGSPLSLECTVEGTSNPNLYWYRQAAGRGLQLLFYSVGIGQISSEVPQNLSASRPQDRQFILSSKKLLLSDSGFYLCAIVVSGANVLTFGAGSRLTVL.

V is TRBV5-1 and J is TRBJ2-5; 11 bases fit TRBD2. V lost 0 bases, J lost 1 base, and 2 bases stayed unmatched. CDR3 size: 16 residues. Germline V CDR1 and CDR2: SGHRS, YFSETQ. The CDR3 region is CASSLAGTSGQETQYF. CDR3 sequence (DNA): TGCGCCAGCAGCTTGGCGGGGACTAGCGGCCAAGAGACCCAGTACTTC.

The sample holds a few counts of this clone. This sequence joins TRBV5-1 and TRBJ2-5; D is ambiguous. From germline, CDR1 is SGHRS and CDR2 YFSETQ. V shed 6 bases and J shed 2 bases, with 11 bases lying between them. CDR3 length: 13 residues. The CDR3 sequence: CASKESVQETQYF. The CDR3 bases are TGCGCCAGCAAGGAGTCAGTACAAGAGACCCAGTACTTC.

This clone has more than one count but fewer than ten. This chain uses TRBV2 with TRBJ2-3; TRBD1 might be the D (5 bases). This CDR3 contains 13 residues. Trimming left V 11 bases short and J 11 bases short, with 23 bases between. The V gene's germline CDR1 is SNHLY and CDR2 FYNNEI. CDR3 nucleotides: TGTGCCGCCAGCAGTGAAGGGGAAGGTGGGCAGTATTTT. The encoded protein is CAASSEGEGGQYF.

The CDR3 region is CASSYARDRYTDTQYF. CDR3 nucleotide sequence: TGTGCCAGCAGCTACGCCAGGGACAGATACACAGATACGCAGTATTTT. V and J are TRBV2 and TRBJ2-3; the match to TRBD1 covers 7 bases. The CDR3 consists of 16 residues. V dropped 6 bases and J dropped 2; count of bases not matched to a gene: 11. The germline gives CDR1 SNHLY, CDR2 FYNNEI. The variable domain in full, completed from reference TRBV2 and TRBJ2-3, reads EPEVTQTPSHQVTQMGQEVILRCVPISNHLYFYWYRQILGQKVEFLVSFYNNEISEKSEIFDDQFSVERPDGSNFTLKIRSTKLEDSAMYFCASSYARDRYTDTQYFGPGTRLTVL.

The chain couples TRBV28 to TRBJ2-4; no reliable D call. V was trimmed by 6 bases and J by 8 bases, leaving 14 bases between them. The CDR3 sequence is 13 residues long. The germline V gene has CDR1 MDHEN and CDR2 SYDVKM. The chain's CDR3 is CASSPPHGDIQYF. CDR3 nucleotide sequence: TGTGCCAGCAGCCCCCCTCACGGCGACATTCAGTACTTC.

V and J are TRBV29-1 and TRBJ2-3; D is undetermined. With 4 bases removed from V and 1 base from J, the gap between germline ends came to 3 bases. The CDR3 runs to 11 residues. Germline V lookup: CDR1 SQVTM, CDR2 ANQGSEA. For the CDR3, the DNA is TGCAGCGTTGTCCGCACAGATACGCAGTATTTT. It codes for CSVVRTDTQYF.

This clone came up a few times. The CDR3 sequence: CASSFETGPFSGANVLTF. As DNA, the CDR3 is TGCGCCAGCAGCTTCGAGACTGGCCCCTTCTCTGGGGCCAACGTCCTGACTTTC. The chain is built from TRBV5-1 and TRBJ2-6; D gene unclear. The CDR3 covers 18 residues. Trimming removed 2 bases from V and 0 bases from J, with 15 bases in between. Germline CDR1 is SGHRS and CDR2 is YFSETQ.

The chain carries TRBV19 and TRBJ1-2; the match to TRBD1 covers 7 bases. With V trimmed by 6 bases and J by 2 bases, 9 bases remained unmatched. Germline loops: CDR1 LNHDA, CDR2 SQIVND (reference sequence). The CDR3 totals 15 residues. This CDR3 is CASSSGQRKNYGYTF. The CDR3 nucleotides read TGTGCCAGTAGCTCGGGACAGCGGAAAAACTATGGCTACACCTTC.

This clone appeared a few times. The rearrangement uses TRBV28 and TRBJ1-5; 9 positions agree with TRBD1. Germline V gene lookup returns CDR1 MDHEN and CDR2 SYDVKM. This CDR3 has 15 residues. With 6 bases clipped from V and 2 bases from J, the junction kept 5 bases outside the gene matches. The CDR3 spells CASSYRTGGNQPQHF. The CDR3 region has the DNA TGTGCCAGCAGCTACAGGACAGGGGGCAATCAGCCCCAGCATTTT.

This clone was detected a few times. This sequence joins TRBV7-2 and TRBJ2-5; the D call may be TRBD1 or TRBD2 (5 bases each). Germline-derived CDR1 and CDR2 are SGHTA and FQGNSA. Trimming pared 2 bases from V and 6 bases from J, leaving 19 bases between. The CDR3 spans 16 residues. The CDR3 nucleotides read TGTGCCAGCAGCTTAAATCAGGGAACTAGTCTGAAGACCCAGTACTTC. Its translation: CASSLNQGTSLKTQYF.

The rearrangement uses TRBV23-1 and TRBJ2-5, with D tentatively TRBD1 (6 bases). TRBV23-1 is placed among ORFs of uncertain function. The CDR3 spans 12 residues. V was shortened by 2 bases and J by 9 bases, with 10 bases between the two germline ends. CDR3 nucleotides: TGCGCCAGCAGTCAACCATACAGGGCCCAGTACTTC. Protein sequence: CASSQPYRAQYF.

This chain uses TRBV10-3 with TRBJ2-1; TRBD1 is a possible D gene (6 bases). This CDR3 contains 12 residues. Trimming pared 3 bases from V and 6 bases from J, leaving 6 bases between. Germline values: CDR1 ENHRY, CDR2 SYGVKD. CDR3 sequence: CAISEQGNEQFF. CDR3 in DNA: TGTGCCATCAGTGAACAGGGCAATGAGCAGTTCTTC.

There are a few counts of this clone. This sequence joins TRBV18 and TRBJ2-7; D not certain. The germline V and J ends were trimmed by 3 bases and 4 bases, with 7 bases remaining between them. CDR3 length: 12 residues. Germline-derived CDR1 and CDR2 are KGHSH and LQKENI. Here the CDR3 reads CASSPDLYEQYV. CDR3 nucleotides: TGTGCCAGCTCACCGGACCTGTACGAGCAGTACGTC.

The chain combines TRBV4-1 with TRBJ2-1; TRBD2 is a possible D gene (6 bases). Germline lookup yields CDR1 MGHRA and CDR2 YSYEKL. The CDR3 has 13 residues. Trimming cost V 5 bases and J 3 bases, with 8 bases left between them. For the CDR3, the DNA is TGCGCCAGCAGCGACGGGGGCTACAATGAGCAGTTCTTC. Protein sequence: CASSDGGYNEQFF.

This clone was picked up a small number of times. The chain's CDR3 is CSAGSSDRAYGYTF. CDR3 coding DNA: TGCAGCGCCGGTAGTTCAGACAGAGCTTATGGCTACACCTTC. This sequence joins TRBV29-1 and TRBJ1-2; the D gene is possibly TRBD1 (5 bases). This CDR3 has 14 amino acids. Trimming took 7 bases from V and 5 from J, leaving 20 bases between them. Germline CDR1 SQVTM, CDR2 ANQGSEA. The entire variable domain, with the rest obtained from reference TRBV29-1 and TRBJ1-2, is as follows: SAVISQKPSRDICQRGTSLTIQCQVDSQVTMMFWYRQQPGQSLTLIATANQGSEATYESGFVIDKFPISRPNLTFSTLTVSNMSPEDSSIYLCSAGSSDRAYGYTFGSGTRLTVV.

The rearrangement uses TRBV7-3 and TRBJ2-7; D may match TRBD1 or TRBD2 (5 bases each). The CDR3 runs 14 residues. V was trimmed by 5 bases and J by 7 bases, leaving 18 bases between them. Germline V gives CDR1 SGHTA, CDR2 FQGTGA. CDR3 sequence (DNA): TGTGCCAGCAGCAAGAAACCGGGGACCTCGGAGCAGTACGTC. Translation gives CASSKKPGTSEQYV.

The CDR3 reads CASSVRDRGRETQYF. As DNA, the CDR3 is TGTGCCAGCAGCGTCCGAGACAGGGGCCGAGAGACCCAGTACTTC. The V and J genes are TRBV9 and TRBJ2-5, with 8 nucleotides matching TRBD1. Trimming cost V 2 bases and J 4 bases; bases outside gene matches: 7. Germline CDR1 is SGDLS and CDR2 is YYNGEE. The CDR3 has 15 amino acids.

This chain uses TRBV7-8 with TRBJ2-1; D possibly corresponds to TRBD2 (5 bases). In germline, CDR1 is SGHVS, CDR2 FQNEAQ. The CDR3 is 14 residues long. V was cut by 4 bases and J by 4 bases, with 11 bases left in between. The CDR3 sequence is CASSSRTGYNEQFF. CDR3 DNA: TGTGCCAGCAGCTCCCGGACTGGATACAATGAGCAGTTCTTC.

Concerning this clone itself: A much larger clone differs from this one at a single base, so this may be a read error. The V gene is TRBV11-3, the J gene TRBJ2-3; D unclear. From germline, CDR1 is SGHNT and CDR2 YENEEA. The CDR3 is 12 amino acids. V dropped 4 bases and J dropped 2 bases, with 4 bases sitting between them. For the CDR3, the DNA is TGTGCCAGCAGCTCTTACACAGATACGCAGTATTTT. Residues: CASSSYTDTQYF.

The rearrangement uses TRBV6-6 and TRBJ2-7, with D hard to call. The length of the CDR3 is 11 residues. CDR1 and CDR2 from the germline V gene are MNHNY and SVGAGI (reference sequence). V was clipped by 8 bases and J by 11 bases, with 16 bases between them. In nucleotides, the CDR3 is TGTGCCAGCTCACCTGGCGGTTCGGAGTACTTC. Its protein product is CASSPGGSEYF.

This clone has only a few counts. The V and J genes are TRBV7-9 and TRBJ2-1; D is perhaps TRBD1 or TRBD2 (5 bases each). Trimming took 1 base from V and 0 from J, leaving 10 bases between them. This CDR3 is built from 16 residues. Per the germline V gene, CDR1 is SEHNR and CDR2 is FQNEAQ (reference sequence). The CDR3 DNA sequence: TGTGCCAGCAGCTTAGGGGGACCTCGCTCCTACAATGAGCAGTTCTTC. This codes for CASSLGGPRSYNEQFF.

This chain links TRBV5-1 with TRBJ2-5; TRBD1 matches at 10 bases. Germline V gene data show CDR1 as SGHRS and CDR2 as YFSETQ. The CDR3 loop spans 15 amino acids. V gave up 0 bases and J gave up 5 bases; unmatched junction bases: 4. CDR3 sequence reads: CASSLGQGAGETQYF. In nucleotides, the CDR3 is TGCGCCAGCAGCTTGGGACAGGGGGCCGGGGAGACCCAGTACTTC.

This sequence joins TRBV7-9 and TRBJ1-2; perhaps TRBD1 as D (6 bases). This CDR3 spans 15 amino acids. V was cut by 9 bases and J by 4 bases, with 21 bases left in between. The germline gives CDR1 SEHNR, CDR2 FQNEAQ (reference sequence). CDR3: CASSPGGGWSYGYTF. The CDR3 DNA reads as TGTGCCAGTAGTCCCGGGGGCGGATGGTCCTATGGCTACACCTTC.

This clone was observed a few times. The chain links TRBV30 to TRBJ1-2; 7 bases map to TRBD1. The CDR3 length is 13 residues. Looked up from germline, CDR1 is GTSNPN and CDR2 is SVGIG (reference sequence). Unmatched junction bases numbered 5, after V lost 5 bases and J lost 2 bases. The CDR3 is CAWGRDSNYGYTF. CDR3 nucleotide sequence: TGTGCCTGGGGGAGGGACAGCAACTATGGCTACACCTTC.

Here the CDR3 reads CASSLMLGLGETQYF. CDR3 nucleotides: TGTGCCAGCAGCTTAATGTTGGGACTAGGGGAGACCCAGTACTTC. The chain links TRBV7-2 to TRBJ2-5, with 8 bases fitting TRBD2. Germline values: CDR1 SGHTA, CDR2 FQGNSA. The CDR3 runs 15 residues. J lost 5 bases, V lost 2 bases, and 7 bases had no gene match.